This T cell receptor beta chain was sequenced for a study of T cell responses to AZD1222 COVID-19 vaccine. In the case of this clone: Its matching antigen is unknown.

Study-level points and caveats: The study identified only five to seven AZD1222 recipients as seropositive at baseline. Regions 160-218 and 743-854 held dominance among vaccine-associated CD4 TCRs, which spanned spike.

CDR3 size: 16 residues. Trimming took 6 bases from V and 4 from J; bases not matched to a gene: 13. From germline, CDR1 is MNHEY and CDR2 SMNVEV (reference sequence). Method: immunoSEQ multiplex PCR; TCRdb's copy keeps in-frame clones and lacks some. The table shows about 160,000 clones, with about 91% occurring only once. The receptor was isolated from an adult in good health. The sample in question was peripheral blood, obtained on day 0 of AZD1222 vaccination. The chain employs TRBV27 and TRBJ2-7; 9 nucleotides line up with TRBD1. Here the CDR3 DNA reads TGTGCCAGCAGAAATGACGGGACAGGGATAGTGTACGAGCAGTACTTC. Translated: CASRNDGTGIVYEQYF.